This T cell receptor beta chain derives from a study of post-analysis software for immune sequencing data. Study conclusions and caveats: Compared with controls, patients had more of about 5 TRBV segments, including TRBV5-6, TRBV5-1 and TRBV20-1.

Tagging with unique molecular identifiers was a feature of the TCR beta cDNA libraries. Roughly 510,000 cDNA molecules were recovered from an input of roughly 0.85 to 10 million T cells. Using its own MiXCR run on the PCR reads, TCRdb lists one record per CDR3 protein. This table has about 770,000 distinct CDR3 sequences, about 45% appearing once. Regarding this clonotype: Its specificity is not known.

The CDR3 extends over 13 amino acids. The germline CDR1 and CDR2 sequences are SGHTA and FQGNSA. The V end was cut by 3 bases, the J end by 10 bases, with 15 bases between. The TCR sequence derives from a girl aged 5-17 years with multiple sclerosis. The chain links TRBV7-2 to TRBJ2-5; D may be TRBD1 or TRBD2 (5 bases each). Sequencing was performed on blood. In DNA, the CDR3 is TGTGCCAGCAGCTTGGAACCTCGAGGGGTCCAGTACTTC. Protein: CASSLEPRGVQYF.